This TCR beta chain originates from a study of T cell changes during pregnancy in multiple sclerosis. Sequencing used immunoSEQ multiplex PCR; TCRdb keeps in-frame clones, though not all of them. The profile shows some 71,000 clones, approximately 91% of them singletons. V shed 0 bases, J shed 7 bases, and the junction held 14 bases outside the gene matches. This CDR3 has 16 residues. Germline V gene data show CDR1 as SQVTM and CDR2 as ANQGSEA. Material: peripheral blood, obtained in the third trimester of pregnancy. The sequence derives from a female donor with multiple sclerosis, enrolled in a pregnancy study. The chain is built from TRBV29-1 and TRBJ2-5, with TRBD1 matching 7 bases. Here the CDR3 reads CSVEDAGTAILGTQYF. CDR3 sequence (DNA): TGCAGCGTTGAAGATGCCGGGACAGCTATTTTGGGGACCCAGTACTTC.